Reported below is one T cell receptor beta chain. The data are from a study of low-dose radiotherapy and immunotherapy resistance in tumors. Across the study: For four cycles from cycle 1 day 1, patients took 300 mg oral aspirin daily.

All of the donors were given nivolumab, ipilimumab, aspirin, low-dose cyclophosphamide and low-dose radiotherapy as part of RACIN, a single-arm trial. Enrollment required an advanced solid tumor negative for tumor-infiltrating lymphocytes. With TRAV- and TRBV-specific primers, first-strand cDNA was made, covering the alpha and beta chains. TCR amplification ran 20 PCR cycles using constant-region and V-primer adapter primers. After the mRNA was isolated, it was amplified using in vitro transcription. One entry per CDR3 protein, called by TCRdb with MiXCR from the reads. The repertoire holds about 12,000 distinct CDR3 sequences, with roughly 71% as singletons. CDR3 size: 13 residues. V was cut by 1 base and J by 8 bases, with 11 bases left in between. Germline values: CDR1 MDHEN, CDR2 SYDVKM.

This chain links TRBV28 with TRBJ1-1, with D hard to call. The origin of this receptor is a human donor with advanced metastatic prostate, ovarian, gallbladder or colorectal cancer (not recorded which). This table probably holds off-target reads from a library built for another chain. The CDR3 loop is CASSLLRDREAFF. In DNA form, the CDR3 reads TGTGCCAGCAGTTTATTGAGGGATAGGGAAGCTTTCTTT.